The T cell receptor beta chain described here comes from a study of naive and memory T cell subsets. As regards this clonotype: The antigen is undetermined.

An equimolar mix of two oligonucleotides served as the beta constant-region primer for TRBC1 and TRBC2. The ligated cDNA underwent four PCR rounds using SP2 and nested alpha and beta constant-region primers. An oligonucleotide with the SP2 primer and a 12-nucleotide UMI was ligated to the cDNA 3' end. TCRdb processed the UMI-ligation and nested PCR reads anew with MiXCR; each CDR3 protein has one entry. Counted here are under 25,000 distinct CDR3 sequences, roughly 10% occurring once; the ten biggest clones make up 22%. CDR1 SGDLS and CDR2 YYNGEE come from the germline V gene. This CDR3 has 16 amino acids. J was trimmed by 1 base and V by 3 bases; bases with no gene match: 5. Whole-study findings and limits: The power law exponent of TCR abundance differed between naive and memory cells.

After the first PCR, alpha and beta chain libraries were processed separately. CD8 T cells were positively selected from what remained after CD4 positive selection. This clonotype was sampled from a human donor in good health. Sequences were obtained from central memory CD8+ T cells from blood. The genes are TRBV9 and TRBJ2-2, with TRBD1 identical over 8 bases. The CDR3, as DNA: TGTGCCAGCAGCGCTTCCGGGACAGGGAACACCGGGGAGCTGTTTTTT. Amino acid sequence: CASSASGTGNTGELFF.